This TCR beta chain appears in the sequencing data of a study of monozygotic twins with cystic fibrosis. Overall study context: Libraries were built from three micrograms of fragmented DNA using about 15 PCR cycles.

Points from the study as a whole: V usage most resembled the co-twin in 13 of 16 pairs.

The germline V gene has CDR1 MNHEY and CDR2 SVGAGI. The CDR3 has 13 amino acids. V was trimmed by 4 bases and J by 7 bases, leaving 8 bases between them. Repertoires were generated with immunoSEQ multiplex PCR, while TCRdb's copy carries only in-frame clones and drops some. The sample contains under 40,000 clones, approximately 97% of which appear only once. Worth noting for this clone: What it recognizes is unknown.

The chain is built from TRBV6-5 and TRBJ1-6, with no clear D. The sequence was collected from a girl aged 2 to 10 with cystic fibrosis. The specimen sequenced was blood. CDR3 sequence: CASSLLSNSPLHF. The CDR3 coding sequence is TGTGCCAGCAGTTTGTTGTCAAATTCACCCCTCCACTTT.